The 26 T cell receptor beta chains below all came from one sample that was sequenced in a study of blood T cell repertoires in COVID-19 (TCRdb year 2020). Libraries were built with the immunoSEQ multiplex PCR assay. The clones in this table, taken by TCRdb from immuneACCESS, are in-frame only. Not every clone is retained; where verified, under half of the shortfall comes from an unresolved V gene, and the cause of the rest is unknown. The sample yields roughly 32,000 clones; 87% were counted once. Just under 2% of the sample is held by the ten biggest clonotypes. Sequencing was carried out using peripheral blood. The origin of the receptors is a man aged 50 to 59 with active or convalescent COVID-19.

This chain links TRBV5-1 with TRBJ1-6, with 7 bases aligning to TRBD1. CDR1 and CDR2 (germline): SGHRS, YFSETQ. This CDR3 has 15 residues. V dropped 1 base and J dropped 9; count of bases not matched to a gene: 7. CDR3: CASSLIGGAGSPLHF. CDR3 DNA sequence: TGCGCCAGCAGCTTGATAGGGGGCGCGGGTTCACCCCTCCACTTT.

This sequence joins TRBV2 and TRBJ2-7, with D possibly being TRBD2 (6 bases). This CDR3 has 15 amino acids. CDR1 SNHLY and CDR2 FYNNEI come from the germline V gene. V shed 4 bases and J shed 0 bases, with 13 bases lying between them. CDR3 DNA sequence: TGTGCCAGCAGTGGGAAGAGGCGGGACTCCTACGAGCAGTACTTC. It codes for CASSGKRRDSYEQYF.

CDR3 amino acids: CATSRELRAYEQYF. As DNA, the CDR3 is TGTGCCACCAGCAGAGAATTGCGGGCCTACGAGCAGTACTTC. The gene calls are TRBV15 and TRBJ2-7; D is possibly TRBD2 (5 bases). The CDR3 has 14 amino acids. V gave up 0 bases and J gave up 2 bases, with 8 bases separating them. Germline assignment: CDR1 LNHNV and CDR2 YYDKDF (reference sequence). Variable domain in full (rest from reference TRBV15 and TRBJ2-7): DAMVIQNPRYQVTQFGKPVTLSCSQTLNHNVMYWYQQKSSQAPKLLFHYYDKDFNNEADTPDNFQSRRPNTSFCFLDIRSPGLGDTAMYLCATSRELRAYEQYFGPGTRLTVT.

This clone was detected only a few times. CDR3 nucleotides: TGTGCCAGCAGCTTAGGGACAGGGGCACCCCCATCTGGCTACACCTTC. This codes for CASSLGTGAPPSGYTF. This chain joins TRBV7-9 and TRBJ1-2, with 9 bases fitting TRBD1. The ends lost 1 base at V and 7 bases at J; junction bases unmatched: 10. The CDR3 has 16 residues. Germline V lookup: CDR1 SEHNR, CDR2 FQNEAQ (reference sequence).

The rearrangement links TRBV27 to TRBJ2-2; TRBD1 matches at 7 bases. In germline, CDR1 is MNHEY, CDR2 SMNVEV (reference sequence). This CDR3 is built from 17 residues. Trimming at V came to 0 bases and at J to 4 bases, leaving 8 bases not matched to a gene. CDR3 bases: TGTGCCAGCAGTTTATCCCGACAGGGACCGAGCACCGGGGAGCTGTTTTTT. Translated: CASSLSRQGPSTGELFF.

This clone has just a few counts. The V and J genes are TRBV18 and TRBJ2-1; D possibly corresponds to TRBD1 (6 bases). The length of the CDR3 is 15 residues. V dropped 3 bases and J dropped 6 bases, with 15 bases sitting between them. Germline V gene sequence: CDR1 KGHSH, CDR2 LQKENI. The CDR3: CASSPEQGFSNEQFF. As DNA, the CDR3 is TGTGCCAGCTCACCCGAACAGGGATTTAGCAATGAGCAGTTCTTC.

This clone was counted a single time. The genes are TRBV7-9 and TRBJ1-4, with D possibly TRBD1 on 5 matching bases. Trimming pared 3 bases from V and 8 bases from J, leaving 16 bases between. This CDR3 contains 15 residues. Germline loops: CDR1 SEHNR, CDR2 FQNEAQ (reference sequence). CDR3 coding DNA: TGTGCCAGCAGCTTTGAGGGAGGGGTACTGGAAAAACTGTTTTTT. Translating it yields CASSFEGGVLEKLFF. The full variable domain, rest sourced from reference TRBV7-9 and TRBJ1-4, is DTGVSQNPRHKITKRGQNVTFRCDPISEHNRLYWYRQTLGQGPEFLTYFQNEAQLEKSRLLSDRFSAERPKGSFSTLEIQRTEQGDSAMYLCASSFEGGVLEKLFFGSGTQLSVL.

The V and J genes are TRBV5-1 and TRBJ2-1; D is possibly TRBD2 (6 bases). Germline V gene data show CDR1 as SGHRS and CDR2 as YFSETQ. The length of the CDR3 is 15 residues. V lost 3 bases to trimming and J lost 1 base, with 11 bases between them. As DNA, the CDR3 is TGCGCCAGCAGCTCCCGGGACTTTTCCTACAATGAGCAGTTCTTC. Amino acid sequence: CASSSRDFSYNEQFF.

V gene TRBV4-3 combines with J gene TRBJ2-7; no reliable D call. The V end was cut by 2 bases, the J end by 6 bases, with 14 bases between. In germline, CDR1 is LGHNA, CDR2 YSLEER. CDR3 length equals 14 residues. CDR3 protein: CASSQSLSAVEQYF. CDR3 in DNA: TGCGCCAGCAGCCAAAGCCTGAGTGCTGTCGAGCAGTACTTC.

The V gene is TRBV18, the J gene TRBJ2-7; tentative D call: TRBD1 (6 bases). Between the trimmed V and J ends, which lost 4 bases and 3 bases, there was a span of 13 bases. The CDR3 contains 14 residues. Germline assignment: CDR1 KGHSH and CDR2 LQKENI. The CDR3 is CASSLTGGSYEQYF. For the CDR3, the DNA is TGTGCCAGCTCACTCACTGGGGGCAGCTACGAGCAGTACTTC.

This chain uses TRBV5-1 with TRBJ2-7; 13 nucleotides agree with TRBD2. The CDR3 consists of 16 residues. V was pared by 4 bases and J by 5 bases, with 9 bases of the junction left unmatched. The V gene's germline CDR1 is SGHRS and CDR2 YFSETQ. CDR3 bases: TGCGCCAGCAGCAGGACTAGCGGGAGTACCTACCACGAGCAGTACTTC. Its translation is CASSRTSGSTYHEQYF. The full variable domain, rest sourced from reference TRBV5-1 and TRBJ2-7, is KAGVTQTPRYLIKTRGQQVTLSCSPISGHRSVSWYQQTPGQGLQFLFEYFSETQRNKGNFPGRFSGRQFSNSRSEMNVSTLELGDSALYLCASSRTSGSTYHEQYFGPGTRLTVT.

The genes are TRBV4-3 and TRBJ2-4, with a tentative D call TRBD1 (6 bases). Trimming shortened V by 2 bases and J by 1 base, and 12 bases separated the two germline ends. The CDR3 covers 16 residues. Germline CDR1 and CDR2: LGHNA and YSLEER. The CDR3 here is CASSQNVQGAKNIQYF. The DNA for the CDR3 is TGCGCCAGCAGCCAAAACGTTCAGGGGGCCAAAAACATTCAGTACTTC.

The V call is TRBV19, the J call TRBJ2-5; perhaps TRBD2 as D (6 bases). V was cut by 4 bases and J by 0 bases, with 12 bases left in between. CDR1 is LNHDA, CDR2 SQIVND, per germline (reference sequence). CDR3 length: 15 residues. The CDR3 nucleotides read TGTGCCAGTAGTACTTTGGGGGGTTACCAAGAGACCCAGTACTTC. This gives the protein CASSTLGGYQETQYF. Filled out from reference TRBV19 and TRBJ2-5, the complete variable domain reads DGGITQSPKYLFRKEGQNVTLSCEQNLNHDAMYWYRQDPGQGLRLIYYSQIVNDFQKGDIAEGYSVSREKKESFPLTVTSAQKNPTAFYLCASSTLGGYQETQYFGPGTRLLVL.

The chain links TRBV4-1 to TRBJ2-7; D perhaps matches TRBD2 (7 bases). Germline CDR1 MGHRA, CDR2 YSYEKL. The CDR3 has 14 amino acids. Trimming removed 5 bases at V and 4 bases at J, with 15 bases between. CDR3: CASSIREGGYEQYF. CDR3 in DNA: TGCGCCAGCAGCATAAGAGAGGGGGGGTACGAGCAGTACTTC.

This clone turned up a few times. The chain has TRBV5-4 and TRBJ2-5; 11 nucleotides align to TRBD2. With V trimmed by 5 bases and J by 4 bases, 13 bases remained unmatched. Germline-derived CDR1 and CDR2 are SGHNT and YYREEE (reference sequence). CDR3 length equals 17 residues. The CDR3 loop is CASREGLAAPLGETQYF. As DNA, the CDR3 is TGTGCCAGCAGGGAGGGACTAGCGGCCCCCCTGGGAGAGACCCAGTACTTC.

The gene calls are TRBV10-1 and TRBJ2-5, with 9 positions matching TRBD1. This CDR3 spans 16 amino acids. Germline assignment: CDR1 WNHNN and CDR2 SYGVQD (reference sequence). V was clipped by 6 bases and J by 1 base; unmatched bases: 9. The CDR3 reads CASRPGTGRAQETQYF. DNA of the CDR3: TGCGCCAGCAGACCAGGGACAGGGCGGGCCCAAGAGACCCAGTACTTC.

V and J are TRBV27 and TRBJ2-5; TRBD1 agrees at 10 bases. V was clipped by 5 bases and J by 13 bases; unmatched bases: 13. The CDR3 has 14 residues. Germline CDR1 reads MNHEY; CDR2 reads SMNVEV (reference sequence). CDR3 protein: CASSPYPRDRGLYF. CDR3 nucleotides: TGTGCCAGCAGTCCTTATCCGCGGGACAGGGGATTGTACTTC.

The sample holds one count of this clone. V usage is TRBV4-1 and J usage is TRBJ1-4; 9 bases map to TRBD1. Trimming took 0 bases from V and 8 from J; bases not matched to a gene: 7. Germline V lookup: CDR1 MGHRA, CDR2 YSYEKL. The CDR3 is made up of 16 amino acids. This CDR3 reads CASSQDGGGTGEKLFF. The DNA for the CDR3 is TGCGCCAGCAGCCAAGACGGGGGAGGGACAGGGGAAAAACTGTTTTTT.

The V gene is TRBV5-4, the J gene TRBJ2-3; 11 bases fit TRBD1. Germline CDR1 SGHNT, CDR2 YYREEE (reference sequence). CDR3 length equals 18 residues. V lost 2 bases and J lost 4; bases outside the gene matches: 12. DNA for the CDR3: TGTGCCAGCAGCTTAGACCCTCCTGGACAGGGGGCCGCAGATACGCAGTATTTT. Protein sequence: CASSLDPPGQGAADTQYF.

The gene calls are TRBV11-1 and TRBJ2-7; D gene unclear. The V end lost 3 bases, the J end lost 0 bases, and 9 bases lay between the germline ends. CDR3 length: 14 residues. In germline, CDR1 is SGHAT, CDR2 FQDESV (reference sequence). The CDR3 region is CASSFPGGSYEQYF. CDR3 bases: TGTGCCAGCAGCTTCCCCGGCGGCTCCTACGAGCAGTACTTC. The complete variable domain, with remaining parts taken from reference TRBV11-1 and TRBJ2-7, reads EAEVAQSPRYKITEKSQAVAFWCDPISGHATLYWYRQILGQGPELLVQFQDESVVDDSQLPKDRFSAERLKGVDSTLKIQPAELGDSAMYLCASSFPGGSYEQYFGPGTRLTVT.

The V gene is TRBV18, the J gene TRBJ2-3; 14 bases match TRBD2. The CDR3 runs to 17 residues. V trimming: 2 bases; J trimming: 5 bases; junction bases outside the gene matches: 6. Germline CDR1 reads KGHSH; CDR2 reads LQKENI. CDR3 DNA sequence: TGTGCCAGCTCACCAGCGGGGACTAGCGGGAGAAAAGATACGCAGTATTTT. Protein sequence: CASSPAGTSGRKDTQYF.

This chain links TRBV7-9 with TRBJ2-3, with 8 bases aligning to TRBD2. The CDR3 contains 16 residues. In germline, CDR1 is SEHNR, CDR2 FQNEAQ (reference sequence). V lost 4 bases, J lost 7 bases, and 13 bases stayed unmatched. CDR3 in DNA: TGTGCCAGCAGCTCCCCACCGAGCGGGAGAAGAAATACGCAGTATTTT. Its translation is CASSSPPSGRRNTQYF.

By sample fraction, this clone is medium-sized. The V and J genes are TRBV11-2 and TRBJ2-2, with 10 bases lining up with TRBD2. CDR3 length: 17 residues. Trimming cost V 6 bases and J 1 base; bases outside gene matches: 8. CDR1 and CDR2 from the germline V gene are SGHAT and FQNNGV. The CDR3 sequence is CASSPQGLALNTGELFF. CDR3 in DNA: TGTGCCAGCAGTCCCCAGGGACTAGCGTTGAACACCGGGGAGCTGTTTTTT.

CDR3 coding DNA: TGCGCCAGCAGCCGAAGGGGACAGGGGGCTAGCACAGATACGCAGTATTTT. Amino acids: CASSRRGQGASTDTQYF. V and J are TRBV4-1 and TRBJ2-3; 12 nucleotides agree with TRBD1. CDR1 is MGHRA and CDR2 is YSYEKL in the germline V gene. This CDR3 has 17 amino acids. With V trimmed by 4 bases and J by 0 bases, 5 bases remained unmatched.

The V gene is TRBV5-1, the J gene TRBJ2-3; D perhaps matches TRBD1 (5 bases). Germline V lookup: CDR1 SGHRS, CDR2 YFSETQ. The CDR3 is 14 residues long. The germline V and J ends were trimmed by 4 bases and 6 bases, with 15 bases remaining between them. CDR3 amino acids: CASSLMGPVDTQYF. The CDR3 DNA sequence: TGCGCCAGCAGCCTCATGGGGCCCGTGGATACGCAGTATTTT.

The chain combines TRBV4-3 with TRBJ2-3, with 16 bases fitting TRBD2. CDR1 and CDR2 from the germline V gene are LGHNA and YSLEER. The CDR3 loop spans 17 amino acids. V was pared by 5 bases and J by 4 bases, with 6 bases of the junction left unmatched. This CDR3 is CASSRGLAGGVADTQYF. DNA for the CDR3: TGCGCCAGCAGCAGGGGACTAGCGGGAGGGGTGGCAGATACGCAGTATTTT.